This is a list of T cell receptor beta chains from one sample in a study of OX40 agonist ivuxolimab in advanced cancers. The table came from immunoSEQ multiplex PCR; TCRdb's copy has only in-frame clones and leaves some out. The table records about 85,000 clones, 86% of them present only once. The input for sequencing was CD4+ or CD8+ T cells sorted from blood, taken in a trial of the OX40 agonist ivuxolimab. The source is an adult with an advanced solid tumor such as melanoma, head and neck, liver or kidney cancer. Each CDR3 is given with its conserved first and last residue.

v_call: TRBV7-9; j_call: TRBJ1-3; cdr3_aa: CASRISGTDSLSGNTIYF
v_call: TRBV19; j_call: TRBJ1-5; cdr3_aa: CASSEQRLSNQPQHF
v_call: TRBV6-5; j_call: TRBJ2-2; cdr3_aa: CASSPGHNTGELFF
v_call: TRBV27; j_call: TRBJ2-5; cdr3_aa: CASSSLAGGRGETQYF
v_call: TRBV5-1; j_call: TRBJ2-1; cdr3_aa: CASSLEGQSYNEQFF
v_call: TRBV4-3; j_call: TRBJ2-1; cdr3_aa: CASSQTHSGAYNEQFF
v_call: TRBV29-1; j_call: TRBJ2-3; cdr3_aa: CSVLTGDTQYF
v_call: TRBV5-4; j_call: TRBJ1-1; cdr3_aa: CASSWSAGGHEAFF
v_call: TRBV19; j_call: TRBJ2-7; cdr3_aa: CASTPEAGGGYEQYF
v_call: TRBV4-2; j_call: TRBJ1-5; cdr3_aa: CASSQDGAFNQPQHF
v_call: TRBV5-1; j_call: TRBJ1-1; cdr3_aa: CASSLAWGSTEAFF
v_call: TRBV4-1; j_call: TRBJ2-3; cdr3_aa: CASSYEGVRDSDTQYF
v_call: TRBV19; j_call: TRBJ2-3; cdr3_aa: CASSIGGRTDTQYF
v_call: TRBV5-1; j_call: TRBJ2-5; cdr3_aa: CASTSLGQGLQETQYF
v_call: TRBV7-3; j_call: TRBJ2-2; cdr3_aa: CASSIGTVNTGELFF
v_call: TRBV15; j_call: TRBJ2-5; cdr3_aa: CATSRDFVGAGETQYF
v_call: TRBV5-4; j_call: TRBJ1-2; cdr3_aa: CASSAGTGGSYGYTF
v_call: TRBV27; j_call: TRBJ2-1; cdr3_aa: CVAGGSYNEQFF
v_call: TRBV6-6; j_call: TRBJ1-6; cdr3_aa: CASTRSGGSLHF
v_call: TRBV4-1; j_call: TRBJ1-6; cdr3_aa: CASSQVRGLQGSSYNSPLHF
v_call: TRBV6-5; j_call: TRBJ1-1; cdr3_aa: CASSYEGGANTEAFF
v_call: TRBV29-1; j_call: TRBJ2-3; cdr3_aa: CSVGLAGGTDTQYF
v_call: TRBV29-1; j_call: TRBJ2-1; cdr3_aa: CSVELFRRSYNEQFF
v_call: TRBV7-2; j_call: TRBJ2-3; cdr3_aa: CASSTEGLDRPQYF
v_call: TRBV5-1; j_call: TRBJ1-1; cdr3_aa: CASSLMDPRETEAFF
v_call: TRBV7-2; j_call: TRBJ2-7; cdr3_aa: CASSLVGGRSSYEQYF
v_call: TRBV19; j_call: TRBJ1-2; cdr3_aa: CASSTDRVYGYTF
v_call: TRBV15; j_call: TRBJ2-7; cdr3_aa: CATSSPGGGRYEQYF
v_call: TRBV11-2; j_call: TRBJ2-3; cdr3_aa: CASSYNPGPDTQYF
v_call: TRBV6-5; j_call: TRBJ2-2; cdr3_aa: CASLRYTGELFF
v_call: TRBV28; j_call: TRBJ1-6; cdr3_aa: CASSYNSPLHF
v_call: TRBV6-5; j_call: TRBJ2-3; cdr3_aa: CASRGPAEVDTQYF
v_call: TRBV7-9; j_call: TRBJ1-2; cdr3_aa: CASSLPGGTNGYTF
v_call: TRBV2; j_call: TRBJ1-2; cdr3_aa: CASSDDTFYGYTF
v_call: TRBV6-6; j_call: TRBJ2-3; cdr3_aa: CASSDSGGITDTQYF
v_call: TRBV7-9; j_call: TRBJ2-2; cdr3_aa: CASSFESQGGGELFF
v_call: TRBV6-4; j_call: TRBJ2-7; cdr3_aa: CASSFLPGEAYEQYF
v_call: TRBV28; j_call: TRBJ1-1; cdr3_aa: CASFGAGGNTEAFF
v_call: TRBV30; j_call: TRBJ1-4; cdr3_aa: CAWRVGRGTNEKLFF
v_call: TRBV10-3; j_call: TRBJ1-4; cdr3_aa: CATQGGMREKLFF
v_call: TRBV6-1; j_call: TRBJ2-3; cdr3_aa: CASSEALQASTDTQYF
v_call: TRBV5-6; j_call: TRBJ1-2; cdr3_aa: CASSSAYRAYGYTF
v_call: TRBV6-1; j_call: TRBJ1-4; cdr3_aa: CASSEKVRSGAHF
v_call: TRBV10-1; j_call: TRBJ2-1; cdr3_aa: CASSELAGDEQFF
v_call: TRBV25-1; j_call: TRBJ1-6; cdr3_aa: CASSSLAAYNSPLHF
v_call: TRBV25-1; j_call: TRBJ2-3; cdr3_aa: CASSGTGGPSTDTQYF
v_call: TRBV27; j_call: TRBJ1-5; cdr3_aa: CASSLSRQGVGKNQPQHF
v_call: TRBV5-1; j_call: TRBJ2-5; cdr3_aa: CASSLDQETQYF
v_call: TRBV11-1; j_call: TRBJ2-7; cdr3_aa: CASSLNRGNEQYF
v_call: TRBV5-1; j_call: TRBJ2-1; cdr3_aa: CASSPSGGRNEQFF
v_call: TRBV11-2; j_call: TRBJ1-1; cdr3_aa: CASSLAGRGAFF
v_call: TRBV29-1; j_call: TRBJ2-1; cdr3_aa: CSESGSIKGWQFF